The clone carrying this TCR beta chain was counted ten times or more. Its antigen remains unknown. The sample is drawn from a study of regulatory T cells in long-lasting Graves disease. Germline assignment: CDR1 SNHLY and CDR2 FYNNEI. V shed 8 bases and J 0 bases; nucleotides not matched to a gene: 3. CDR3 length: 13 residues. Study-wide results and limits: Not thyroid tissue but only peripheral blood was studied. Newly diagnosed patients had higher TCR diversity than persistent Graves' patients did.

Time point noted: newly diagnosed GD, antithyroid drugs for less than 3 months. The TCR library was made from RNA extracted from PBMCs. Library construction for TCR beta used iRepertoire HTBI primers and Arm-PCR of CDR3 regions. TCRdb re-derived calls from the multiplex PCR reads in MiXCR, one entry per CDR3 protein. The sample gives some 340,000 distinct CDR3 sequences, around 11% of which show up once; about 20% is in the top ten. These data also featured in a second study, about T cells in Graves' hyperthyroidism and ophthalmopathy. As that report states: Researchers found most expanded thyroid clonotypes above 0.001 in blood as well.

V and J are TRBV2 and TRBJ2-7, with 8 bases that match TRBD1. The TCR originated in a woman under 30 with Graves disease. The specimen comprised peripheral blood mononuclear cells (PBMCs), sampled at new diagnosis, from a patient treated with antithyroid drugs. The CDR3 DNA sequence: TGTGCCAGCCTACAGGGGGTCTCCTACGAGCAGTACTTC. This encodes CASLQGVSYEQYF.